This T cell receptor (beta chain) was found in a study of cytomegalovirus exposure and HLA in healthy donors. General study findings and limits: In vitro experiments confirmed that three CMV-associated chains were specific for CMV antigens. Subsequent analysis showed first-cohort TCR clusters tending to co-occur in over a hundred validation repertoires.

The germline V gene has CDR1 SEHNR and CDR2 FQNEAQ (reference sequence). Unmatched junction bases numbered 5, after V lost 5 bases and J lost 5 bases. The CDR3 sequence is 13 residues long. Notes on this clone: Its antigen is unidentified.

The validation cohort, a group of more than 95 subjects, included the donors and was separate from the roughly 620-subject first cohort. Sequenced by immunoSEQ multiplex PCR; TCRdb stores in-frame clones only, minus some. The sample lists about 220,000 clones, about 91% occurring once. This chain joins TRBV7-9 and TRBJ1-2; TRBD1 matches 7 bases. The clonotype originates from a woman younger than 35 in good health and CMV-seronegative. Sequenced sample: PBMCs. CDR3 residues: CASSDLRGYGYTF. CDR3 bases: TGTGCCAGCAGCGATCTCAGGGGGTATGGCTACACCTTC. The full variable domain, completed using reference TRBV7-9 and TRBJ1-2, is DTGVSQNPRHKITKRGQNVTFRCDPISEHNRLYWYRQTLGQGPEFLTYFQNEAQLEKSRLLSDRFSAERPKGSFSTLEIQRTEQGDSAMYLCASSDLRGYGYTFGSGTRLTVV.